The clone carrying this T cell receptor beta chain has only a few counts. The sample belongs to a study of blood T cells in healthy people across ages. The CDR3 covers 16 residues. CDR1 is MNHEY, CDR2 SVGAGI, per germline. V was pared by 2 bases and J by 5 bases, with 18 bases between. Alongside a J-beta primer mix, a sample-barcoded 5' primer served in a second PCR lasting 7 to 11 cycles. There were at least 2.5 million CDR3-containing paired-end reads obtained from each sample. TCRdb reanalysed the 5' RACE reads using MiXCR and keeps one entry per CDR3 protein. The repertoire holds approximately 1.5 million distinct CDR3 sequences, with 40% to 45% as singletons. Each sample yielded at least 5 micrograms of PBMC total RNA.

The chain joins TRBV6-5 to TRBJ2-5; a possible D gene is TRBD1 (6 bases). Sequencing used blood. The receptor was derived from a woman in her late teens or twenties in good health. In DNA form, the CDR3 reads TGTGCCAGCAGTTACGGTCGGACAGCCCTCGTTGAGACCCAGTACTTC. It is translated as CASSYGRTALVETQYF.